The clone carrying this TCR beta chain was found once. V lost 1 base and J lost 3, with 7 bases in between. From germline, CDR1 is LGHDT and CDR2 YNNKEL (reference sequence). This CDR3 has 14 residues. Profiled with immunoSEQ multiplex PCR; TCRdb holds only in-frame clones, not every one. The profile covers around 89,000 clones, with 89% appearing a single time and 8% to 10% taken by the ten largest. The data are from a study of blood T cell repertoires in COVID-19. As for the study in general: COVID-19 samples, acute and convalescent, were from the United States, Italy and Spain.

The gene calls are TRBV3-1 (or the pseudogene TRBV3-2) and TRBJ2-1, with a possible D match to TRBD2 (6 bases). Sequenced: peripheral blood. This sequence was found in a man aged 50-60 years with acute or convalescent COVID-19. CDR3 nucleotides: TGTGCCAGCAGCCAAGCGCGGGGCTACAATGAGCAGTTCTTC. Translated: CASSQARGYNEQFF.